This TCR beta chain was identified during a study of control samples from healthy donors and cancer patients. This CDR3 is 15 amino acids long. V dropped 4 bases and J dropped 9 bases, with 20 bases sitting between them. Per the germline V gene, CDR1 is SGDLS and CDR2 is YYNGEE. Sequenced by immunoSEQ multiplex PCR; TCRdb stores in-frame clones only, minus some. The sample has over 150,000 clones; about 90% are singletons. Material for sequencing was blood. The J gene is TRBJ1-3, the V gene TRBV9; D is unclear. The clonotype was recovered from a woman in her fifties or sixties in good health. In DNA form, the CDR3 reads TGTGCCAGCAGCCTAAATGGAATGGCTAGGGCCACCATATATTTT. This sequence encodes CASSLNGMARATIYF.